These T cell receptor beta chains were read from a single sample in a study of blood T cell repertoires in COVID-19. Data came from immunoSEQ multiplex PCR; TCRdb stores just in-frame clones and leaves some out. Among 200,000 to 300,000 clones listed, over 90% were seen once. The sequenced sample was peripheral blood. These receptors all stem from a man in his thirties or forties with COVID-19, enrolled during active disease. The CDR3 runs from the conserved cysteine through the conserved F or W. D genes are given only for firm matches. The size field is filled for only some rows; it gives once, few, many or a size class.

clone_size	d_call	j_call	v_call	cdr3_nt	cdr3_aa
few	TRBD1	TRBJ2-7	TRBV4-1	TGCGCCAGCAGCCAAGACTCCGGGACAGGGGCCTCCTACGAGCAGTACTTC	CASSQDSGTGASYEQYF
once	TRBD1	TRBJ1-4	TRBV19	TGTGCCAGTAGTATTCGGGACAGGGGACTCAGTGAAAAACTGTTTTTT	CASSIRDRGLSEKLFF
-	TRBD1	TRBJ1-4	TRBV6-6	TGTGCCAGCAGTCGACAGGGGGCCAGGGGCGGTGAAAAACTGTTTTTT	CASSRQGARGGEKLFF
-	-	TRBJ2-2	TRBV18	TGTGCCAGCTCACCACGGACAGCGAACACCGGGGAGCTGTTTTTT	CASSPRTANTGELFF
-	TRBD1	TRBJ1-1	TRBV10-3	TGTGCCATCAGCCTAGGGACAGGAATGAACACTGAAGCTTTCTTT	CAISLGTGMNTEAFF
once	-	TRBJ1-5	TRBV6-6	TGTGCCAGCAGTTACTTAGGGGAGGGTAGCAATCAGCCCCAGCATTTT	CASSYLGEGSNQPQHF
once	TRBD2	TRBJ2-1	TRBV3-1/TRBV3-2	TGTGCCAGCAGCTCACCTAGCGGGGGGAACAATGAGCAGTTCTTC	CASSSPSGGNNEQFF
-	TRBD1	TRBJ2-6	TRBV19	TGTGCCAGTAGTTACGACAGGGGAACCGGGGCCAACGTCCTGACTTTC	CASSYDRGTGANVLTF
-	-	TRBJ1-2	TRBV29-1	TGCAGCGCCGAGGGCGCCATCGGGGACTATGGCTACACCTTC	CSAEGAIGDYGYTF
-	-	TRBJ1-1	TRBV2	TGTGCCAGCAGCAGGGGAGGGGTTGAAGCTTTCTTT	CASSRGGVEAFF
-	-	TRBJ1-2	TRBV7-9	TGTGCCAGCAGCCCCAGAGGTGGAGACAGCTATGGCTACACCTTC	CASSPRGGDSYGYTF
-	TRBD1	TRBJ1-1	TRBV5-1	TGCGCCAGCAGCTCCGGACAGGGGATCATCGCTGAAGCTTTCTTT	CASSSGQGIIAEAFF
-	TRBD1	TRBJ1-2	TRBV5-1	TGCGCCAGCAGCTCGACAGGGCGATATGGCTACACCTTC	CASSSTGRYGYTF
-	TRBD2	TRBJ2-1	TRBV2	TGTGCCAGCAGTGATATTCGAGGGCGGGGGAATGAGCAGTTCTTC	CASSDIRGRGNEQFF
-	-	TRBJ2-1	TRBV5-1	TGCGCCAGCCAACCCGGGGCCGGGGGCAATGAGCAGTTCTTC	CASQPGAGGNEQFF
once	TRBD1	TRBJ2-7	TRBV6-5	TGTGCCAGCAGTTTTTACGACAGGGGGTACGAGCAGTACTTC	CASSFYDRGYEQYF
-	-	TRBJ2-3	TRBV5-1	TGCGCCAGCAGGGCAGGGTACGGCACAGATACGCAGTATTTT	CASRAGYGTDTQYF
once	-	TRBJ1-2	TRBV27	TGTGCCAGCAGTTTACGAGGGGCGGGAGTCTACACCTTC	CASSLRGAGVYTF
-	TRBD1	TRBJ2-2	TRBV24-1	TGTGCCACCAGTGACGCCGGGACAGGGGGAACGGGGGAGCTGTTTTTT	CATSDAGTGGTGELFF
-	-	TRBJ1-5	TRBV7-2	TGTGCCAGCAGCCCCGGACAGCTAAGCAATCAGCCCCAGCATTTT	CASSPGQLSNQPQHF
-	-	TRBJ1-4	TRBV2	TGTGCCAGCAGTAATATAAGGAGCCCAACTAATGAAAAACTGTTTTTT	CASSNIRSPTNEKLFF
-	TRBD2	TRBJ2-7	TRBV18	TGTGCCAGCTCACCACCCGGGACGGGGGGGCCCTACGAGCAGTACTTC	CASSPPGTGGPYEQYF
-	-	TRBJ2-1	TRBV7-2	TGTGCCAGCAGCTCCAGACTCACCGACCTTGGGGCTGAGCAGTTCTTC	CASSSRLTDLGAEQFF
-	-	TRBJ1-1	TRBV7-3	TGTGCCAGCAGTCTGGCAGAATACACTGAAGCTTTCTTT	CASSLAEYTEAFF
few	-	TRBJ2-2	TRBV5-1	TGCGCCAGCAGCCCGTACACGAACACCGGGGAGCTGTTTTTT	CASSPYTNTGELFF
-	TRBD1	TRBJ2-1	TRBV27	TGTGCCAGCAGCATGACAGGGAGCTCCTACAATGAGCAGTTCTTC	CASSMTGSSYNEQFF
-	-	TRBJ1-1	TRBV5-1	TGCGCCAGCAGCTCACAGGGAACCACTGAAGCTTTCTTT	CASSSQGTTEAFF
-	TRBD1	TRBJ1-2	TRBV4-1	TGCGCCAGCAGCCAAGGGACAGGGGGCACATATGGCTACACCTTC	CASSQGTGGTYGYTF
-	-	TRBJ1-1	TRBV30	TGTGCCTGGAGTGCGTATAACCCGCGTACAGGGCTATGGGGCACTGAAGCTTTCTTT	CAWSAYNPRTGLWGTEAFF
-	TRBD1	TRBJ2-1	TRBV6-5	TGTGCCAGCACCGACAGGGTAGATGAGCAGTTCTTC	CASTDRVDEQFF
-	-	TRBJ1-4	TRBV3-1/TRBV3-2	TGTGCCAGCAACCAGCCACCCTCCGCAGATGAAAAACTGTTTTTT	CASNQPPSADEKLFF
-	-	TRBJ2-3	TRBV5-1	TGCGCCAGCAGCTTGGAACAGGCGAGCACAGATACGCAGTATTTT	CASSLEQASTDTQYF
once	-	TRBJ2-7	TRBV11-2	TGTGCCAGCAGGGCCGGGACACAAGCCTACGAGCAGTACTTC	CASRAGTQAYEQYF
-	TRBD1	TRBJ1-5	TRBV12-3/TRBV12-4	TGTGCCAGCAGTAGGACAGGGAATCAGCCCCAGCATTTT	CASSRTGNQPQHF
-	-	TRBJ2-3	TRBV28	TGTGCCAGCAGTCCGACAGACACAGATACGCAGTATTTT	CASSPTDTDTQYF
-	TRBD1	TRBJ2-1	TRBV5-6	TGTGCCAGCAGCCGGGGCTTCACAGGGGTCTACAATGAGCAGTTCTTC	CASSRGFTGVYNEQFF
once	TRBD1	TRBJ1-2	TRBV18	TGTGCCAGCTCACCAGGGCAGGGGGCATCGGGCTACACCTTC	CASSPGQGASGYTF
-	TRBD1	TRBJ1-3	TRBV10-3	TGTGCCATCAGCGTTACAGGGGCGACTGGAAACACCATATATTTT	CAISVTGATGNTIYF